The clone carrying this T cell receptor beta chain was recorded once. Its antigen is unknown. This CDR3 comprises 16 residues. Germline CDR1 reads SGDLS; CDR2 reads YYNGEE. V shed 3 bases, J shed 5 bases, and the junction held 10 bases outside the gene matches. This specimen belongs to a study of shared clonotypes between healthy human individuals. Notes on the study in general: A handful of donors held approximately 4.6% of naive CD4 clonotypes in common.

Deep was the level at which the assay was run. Each replicate PCR on the sorted subsets used 200 to 250 ng DNA (around 30,000 T cell genomes). The method was immunoSEQ multiplex PCR; TCRdb's version includes in-frame clones alone and lacks a portion of them. The sample lists 1,500,000 or so clones; approximately 98.5% were seen once. The sequenced sample consisted of naive CD4+ T cells sorted from blood. Indicated subset: CD45RA+ positively selected. The clonotype was recovered from a man aged 25-40 years in good health. This rearrangement joins TRBV9 to TRBJ1-2, with 10 nucleotides matching TRBD1. CDR3 sequence: CASSGRPRTGGYGYTF. For the CDR3, the DNA is TGTGCCAGCAGCGGTCGACCTAGGACAGGGGGGTATGGCTACACCTTC.